The T cell receptor beta chain described here comes from a study of blood T cell repertoires in COVID-19. Study context: Sites across the United States, Italy and Spain contributed samples from acute and convalescent COVID-19.

About this clone: Other DNA sequences from this sample encode an identical CDR3 as well.

Germline values: CDR1 SEHNR, CDR2 FQNEAQ (reference sequence). This CDR3 comprises 17 residues. J was trimmed by 4 bases and V by 5 bases; bases with no gene match: 12. As handled by the study authors: Using reference gene primer amplification, nucleated cell counts were estimated. Profiled with immunoSEQ multiplex PCR; TCRdb holds only in-frame clones, not every one. V and J calls and clone size are given by that table; D and trimming were obtained from the DNA. The profile shows about 200,000 clones, about 79% of them singletons. This receptor was obtained from a human donor in a cohort sampled during active COVID-19. The chain carries TRBV7-9 and TRBJ2-1; 9 bases agree with TRBD2. The sequencing sample was made of peripheral blood. The CDR3: CASSPRSGRSPYNEQFF. CDR3 coding DNA: TGTGCCAGCAGCCCTAGAAGCGGGAGGTCCCCTTACAATGAGCAGTTCTTC.